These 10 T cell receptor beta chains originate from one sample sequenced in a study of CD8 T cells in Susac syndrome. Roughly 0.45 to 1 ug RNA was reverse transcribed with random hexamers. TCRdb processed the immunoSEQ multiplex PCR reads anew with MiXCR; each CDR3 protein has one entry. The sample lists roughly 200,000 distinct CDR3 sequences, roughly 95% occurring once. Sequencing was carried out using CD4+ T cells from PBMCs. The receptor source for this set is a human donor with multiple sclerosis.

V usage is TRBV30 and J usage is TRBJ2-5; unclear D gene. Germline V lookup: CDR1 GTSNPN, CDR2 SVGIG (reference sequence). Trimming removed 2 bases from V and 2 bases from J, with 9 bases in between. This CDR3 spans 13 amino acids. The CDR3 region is CAWSRQIQETQYF. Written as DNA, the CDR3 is TGTGCCTGGAGTCGGCAGATACAAGAGACCCAGTACTTC.

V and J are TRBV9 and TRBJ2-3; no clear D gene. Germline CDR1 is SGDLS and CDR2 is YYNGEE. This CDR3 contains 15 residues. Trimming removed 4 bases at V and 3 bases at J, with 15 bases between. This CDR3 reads CASSPSSDRTDTQYF. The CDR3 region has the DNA TGTGCCAGCAGCCCTTCGTCCGATAGGACAGATACGCAGTATTTT. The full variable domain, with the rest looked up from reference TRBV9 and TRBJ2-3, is DSGVTQTPKHLITATGQRVTLRCSPRSGDLSVYWYQQSLDQGLQFLIQYYNGEERAKGNILERFSAQQFPDLHSELNLSSLELGDSALYFCASSPSSDRTDTQYFGPGTRLTVL.

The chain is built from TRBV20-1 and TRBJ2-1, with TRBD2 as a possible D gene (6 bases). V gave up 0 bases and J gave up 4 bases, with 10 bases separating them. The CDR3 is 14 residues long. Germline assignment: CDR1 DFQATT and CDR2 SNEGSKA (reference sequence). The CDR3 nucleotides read TGCAGTGCTAGAGATCCTAGCGTGTACAATGAGCAGTTCTTC. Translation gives CSARDPSVYNEQFF.

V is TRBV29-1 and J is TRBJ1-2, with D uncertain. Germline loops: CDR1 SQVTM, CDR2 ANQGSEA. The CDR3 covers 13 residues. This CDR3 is CSSSREGDYGYTF. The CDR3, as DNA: TGCAGTTCCTCTCGGGAGGGTGACTATGGCTACACCTTC.

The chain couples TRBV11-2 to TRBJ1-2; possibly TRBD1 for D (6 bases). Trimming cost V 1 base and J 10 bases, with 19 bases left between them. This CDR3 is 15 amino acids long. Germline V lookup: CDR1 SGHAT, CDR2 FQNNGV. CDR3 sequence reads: CASSLGQVFAMDYTF. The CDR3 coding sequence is TGTGCCAGCAGCTTAGGACAGGTATTCGCTATGGACTACACCTTC.

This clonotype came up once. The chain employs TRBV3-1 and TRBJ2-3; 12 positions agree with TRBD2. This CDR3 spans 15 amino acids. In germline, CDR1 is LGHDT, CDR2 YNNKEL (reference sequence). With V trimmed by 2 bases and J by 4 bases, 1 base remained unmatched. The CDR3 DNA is TGTGCCAGCAGCCAACTAGCGGGGGGGGCAGATACGCAGTATTTT. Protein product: CASSQLAGGADTQYF.

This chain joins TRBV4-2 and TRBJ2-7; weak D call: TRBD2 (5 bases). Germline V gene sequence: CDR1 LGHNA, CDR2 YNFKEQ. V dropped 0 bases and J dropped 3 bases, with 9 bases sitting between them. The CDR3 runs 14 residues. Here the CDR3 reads CASSQEVRGYEQYF. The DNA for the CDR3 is TGTGCCAGCAGCCAAGAGGTCCGGGGCTACGAGCAGTACTTC.

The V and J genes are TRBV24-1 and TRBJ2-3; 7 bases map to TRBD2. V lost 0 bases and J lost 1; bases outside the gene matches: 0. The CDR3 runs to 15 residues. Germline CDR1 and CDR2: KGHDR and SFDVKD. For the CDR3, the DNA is TGTGCCACCAGTGATTTGAGCGGGGGCACAGATACGCAGTATTTT. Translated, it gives CATSDLSGGTDTQYF.

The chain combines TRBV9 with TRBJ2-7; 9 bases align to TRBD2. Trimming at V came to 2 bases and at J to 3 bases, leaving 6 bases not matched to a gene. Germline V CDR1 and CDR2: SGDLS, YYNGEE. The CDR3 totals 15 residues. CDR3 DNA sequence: TGTGCCAGCAGCGTCGGAGCGGGGGGCCACTACGAGCAGTACTTC. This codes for CASSVGAGGHYEQYF.

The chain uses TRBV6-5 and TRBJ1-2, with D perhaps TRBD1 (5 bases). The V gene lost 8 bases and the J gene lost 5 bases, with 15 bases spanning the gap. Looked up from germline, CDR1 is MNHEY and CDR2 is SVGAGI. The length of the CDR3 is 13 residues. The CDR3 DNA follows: TGTGCCAGCGCTTACAGGCCGGGATATGGCTACACCTTC. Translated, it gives CASAYRPGYGYTF.